The present entry profiles one T cell receptor (beta chain) with its context. V was clipped by 5 bases and J by 5 bases; unmatched bases: 10. CDR1 and CDR2 from the germline V gene are MNHEY and SVGEGT. The CDR3 runs to 16 residues. The data were taken from a study of blood T cell repertoires in COVID-19. Generated by immunoSEQ multiplex PCR, the TCRdb table keeps only in-frame clones and is missing some. The table includes about 68,000 clones, more than 80% detected once. The sequence derives from a man aged 30 to 45 with acute or convalescent COVID-19. The rearrangement joins TRBV6-2 or TRBV6-3 to TRBJ2-7, with 12 nucleotides matching TRBD2. Sequencing used peripheral blood. This CDR3 is CASSQRLAGELDEQYF. CDR3 DNA sequence: TGTGCCAGCAGTCAGAGACTAGCGGGAGAGTTAGACGAGCAGTACTTC.